Listed below are T cell receptor beta chains from one sample, sequenced in a study of shared clonotypes between healthy human individuals. Method: immunoSEQ multiplex PCR; TCRdb's copy keeps in-frame clones and lacks some. The sample has millions of clones; 85% to 95% are singletons. The sample was naive CD4+ T cells from PBMCs. The receptors come from a man aged 18 to 35 in good health. Some clones in this sample may be carry-over from other donors' samples. Each CDR3 is given with its conserved first and last residue. The D gene is left open where the match is weak. For some rows the clone size is stated as once, few or many, or as a class when expanded; others skip it.

V	D	size	J	DNA	CDR3
TRBV10-3	TRBD1	.	TRBJ1-5	TGTGCCATCAGTGGGGACAGTTCCTTCAATCAGCCCCAGCATTTT	CAISGDSSFNQPQHF
TRBV19	.	.	TRBJ1-2	TGTGCCAGTAGTATGGGTGGGACCAGGAACTATGGCTACACCTTC	CASSMGGTRNYGYTF
TRBV19	.	.	TRBJ2-1	TGTGCCAGTAGTATCGTCCCTACGACGAGGGAGCAGTTCTTC	CASSIVPTTREQFF
TRBV7-2	TRBD1	.	TRBJ2-5	TGTGCCAGCAGCTTAGGACAGGGCGCAGAGACCCAGTACTTC	CASSLGQGAETQYF
TRBV7-9	.	.	TRBJ1-1	TGTGCCAGCAGCTTAGCCGGCATGAACACTGAAGCTTTCTTT	CASSLAGMNTEAFF
TRBV19	.	.	TRBJ2-1	TGTGCCAGTAGTATCGGTGGGAGAACCAAGGATGAGCAGTTCTTC	CASSIGGRTKDEQFF
TRBV29-1	.	few	TRBJ2-2	TGCAGCGCCTCGGGGACCGGGGAGCTGTTTTTT	CSASGTGELFF
TRBV6-5	.	once	TRBJ1-2	TGTGCCAGCAGTTACTCGCCCCTTGGGGGGAGGTATGGCTACACCTTC	CASSYSPLGGRYGYTF
TRBV5-1	TRBD1	.	TRBJ2-5	TGCGCCAGCAGCTGGGGGGACAGGGGTCCGGAGACCCAGTACTTC	CASSWGDRGPETQYF
TRBV28	.	.	TRBJ2-7	TGTGCCAGCAGGTCGTCCCCGGGACAGGGGGCACTAGCGGGAGGGTTCGCGCAGTACTTC	CASRSSPGQGALAGGFAQYF
TRBV28	.	.	TRBJ1-6	TGTGCCAGCACAGGGAGCGCCTATAATTCACCCCTCCACTTT	CASTGSAYNSPLHF
TRBV29-1	TRBD1	.	TRBJ2-7	TGCAGCGTCTCAAGACAGGGAGACTACGAGCAGTACTTC	CSVSRQGDYEQYF
TRBV2	.	.	TRBJ2-2	TGTGCCAGCAGGGAGGGAGCGCCAACCGGGGAGCTGTTTTTT	CASREGAPTGELFF
TRBV25-1	.	.	TRBJ2-2	TGTGCCAGCAGTGAAGCCCGGAGGACCGGGGAGCTGTTTTTT	CASSEARRTGELFF
TRBV19	TRBD1	.	TRBJ2-7	TGTGCCAGTAGTACAATCGACAGGGTTGGCGAGCAGTACTTC	CASSTIDRVGEQYF
TRBV29-1	.	.	TRBJ1-1	TGCAGCGTTTCAGGGGTGAACACTGAAGCTTTCTTT	CSVSGVNTEAFF
TRBV7-2	.	.	TRBJ1-2	TGTGCCAGCAGCTTGGGGGGCCCGGGTAGATATGGCTACACCTTC	CASSLGGPGRYGYTF
TRBV7-9	TRBD2	.	TRBJ2-1	TGTGCCAGCAGCTTAGAGGCTAGCGGCCCCTACAATGAGCAGTTCTTC	CASSLEASGPYNEQFF
TRBV5-4	TRBD2	.	TRBJ2-7	TGTGCCAGCAGTCCTACTAGCGGGTACGGGTTCGGGGAGCAGTACTTC	CASSPTSGYGFGEQYF
TRBV5-1	.	.	TRBJ2-7	TGCGCCAGCAGTCGAACTAGCTTTCCCTACGAGCAGTACTTC	CASSRTSFPYEQYF
TRBV28	.	.	TRBJ1-2	TGTGCCAGCAGTTTACCCTCATATGGCTACACCTTC	CASSLPSYGYTF
TRBV29-1	.	.	TRBJ2-2	TGCAGCGCCCGACAGAGCACCGGGGAGCTGTTTTTT	CSARQSTGELFF
TRBV28	.	.	TRBJ2-5	TGTGCCAGCAGTTCGGTCGGACAGACCCAAGAGACCCAGTACTTC	CASSSVGQTQETQYF
TRBV30	TRBD1	once	TRBJ1-5	TGTGCCTGGACGGGAGGGGGCGGCAATCAGCCCCAGCATTTT	CAWTGGGGNQPQHF
TRBV28	TRBD2	once	TRBJ2-5	TGTGCCAGCAGTCCCGGGACTAGCGGGAGGGCCGCTGAGACCCAGTACTTC	CASSPGTSGRAAETQYF
TRBV6-4	TRBD1	.	TRBJ2-1	TGTGCCAGCAGTACCGGGACAGGAGACAATGAGCAGTTCTTC	CASSTGTGDNEQFF
TRBV30	.	.	TRBJ1-2	TGTGCGCTGGAAAACCTAGGGGGCTACACCTTC	CALENLGGYTF
TRBV10-3	TRBD1	.	TRBJ2-2	TGTGCCATCAGCAGTGCTTTAACTACAGGGGCCACCGGGGAGCTGTTTTTT	CAISSALTTGATGELFF
TRBV25-1	.	.	TRBJ1-4	TGTGCCAGCAAGGGGCCGGTAAAACTGTTTTTT	CASKGPVKLFF
TRBV30	.	.	TRBJ2-5	TGTGCCTGGAGCGACCTTTTGGAGACCCAGTACTTC	CAWSDLLETQYF
TRBV25-1	TRBD2	.	TRBJ2-1	TGTGCCAGCAGCACCCCGGGACTAGCGGCAGAGCAGTTCTTC	CASSTPGLAAEQFF
TRBV30	.	.	TRBJ2-7	TGTGCCTGGAGTATTACGTCGGCAGAGCAGTACTTC	CAWSITSAEQYF
TRBV5-8	TRBD1	.	TRBJ1-5	TGTGCCAGCAGCTTGGTTTTTGGGACAGGATCCCAGCCCCAGCATTTT	CASSLVFGTGSQPQHF
TRBV7-2	TRBD2	.	TRBJ2-1	TGTGCCAGCAGCCCCCCGGGGACTAGGGTAACCGAGCAGTTCTTC	CASSPPGTRVTEQFF
TRBV30	.	.	TRBJ2-7	TGTGCCTGGAGTGTAGGGATAAGTTTCAGCGAGCAGTACTTC	CAWSVGISFSEQYF
TRBV7-9	.	.	TRBJ2-7	TGTGCCAGCAGCTTAGATAGCCTCATCGGGGAGCAGTACTTC	CASSLDSLIGEQYF